A selection of T cell receptor beta chains follows, all from one sample in a study of blood T cell repertoires in COVID-19. Clones were sequenced by immunoSEQ multiplex PCR, and TCRdb holds only the in-frame ones, with some missing. This table has fewer than 250,000 clones, 84% appearing once. The source material was PBMCs or T cells enriched from blood (not recorded which). Receptor source: a woman aged 40 to 49 who had recovered from COVID-19. The CDR3 runs from the conserved cysteine through the conserved F or W. The order of the fields is V gene, clone size, J gene, D gene, CDR3 protein, CDR3 DNA. D genes are given only for firm matches. Expanded clones get a size class; other rows say once, few or many, or leave the size out.

TRBV24-1,-,TRBJ2-2,TRBD2,CATSDSPSGRGTGELFF,TGTGCCACCAGTGATTCCCCTAGCGGGAGAGGAACCGGGGAGCTGTTTTTT
TRBV19,-,TRBJ2-1,TRBD2,CASSPGGLGWVRRRQFF,TGTGCCAGTAGTCCCGGGGGACTAGGGTGGGTTCGTCGTCGGCAGTTCTTC
TRBV6-5,-,TRBJ2-3,-,CASSFVLGTDTQYF,TGTGCCAGCAGTTTCGTTCTAGGTACAGATACGCAGTATTTT
TRBV4-1,-,TRBJ2-1,TRBD1,CASSQRTLQGIPYNEQFF,TGCGCCAGCAGCCAGAGAACCTTACAGGGGATCCCCTACAATGAGCAGTTCTTC
TRBV27,-,TRBJ1-1,-,CASSFSGMGTEAFF,TGTGCCAGCAGTTTTTCCGGGATGGGCACTGAAGCTTTCTTT
TRBV10-3,-,TRBJ2-7,TRBD1,CAISGQGRSDEQYF,TGTGCCATCAGTGGACAGGGGAGGTCCGACGAGCAGTACTTC
TRBV7-9,-,TRBJ2-6,-,CASSLETRPGANVLTF,TGTGCCAGCAGCTTAGAGACTAGACCTGGGGCCAACGTCCTGACTTTC
TRBV7-2,-,TRBJ1-1,TRBD1,CASSLGDRGEAFF,TGTGCCAGCAGCTTAGGGGACAGGGGGGAAGCTTTCTTT
TRBV5-4,-,TRBJ2-1,TRBD2,CASSLAGGQFF,TGTGCCAGCAGCTTGGCGGGGGGGCAGTTCTTC
TRBV4-2,-,TRBJ2-3,TRBD2,CASSQDATSGTGSSADTQYF,TGTGCCAGCAGCCAAGACGCCACTAGCGGGACCGGCTCTAGCGCAGATACGCAGTATTTT
TRBV18,-,TRBJ1-1,-,CASSPLGQGFTEAFF,TGTGCCAGCTCACCACTCGGGCAGGGCTTCACTGAAGCTTTCTTT
TRBV28,-,TRBJ1-3,-,CASSLPSSGNTIYF,TGTGCCAGCAGTTTGCCCAGCTCTGGAAACACCATATATTTT
TRBV12-3/TRBV12-4,-,TRBJ1-4,-,CASRAGGGEKLFF,TGTGCCAGCAGGGCGGGAGGGGGTGAAAAACTGTTTTTT
TRBV19,-,TRBJ1-5,TRBD1,CASSGGQGGFQPQHF,TGTGCCAGTAGTGGAGGACAGGGTGGTTTTCAGCCCCAGCATTTT
TRBV27,few,TRBJ1-3,-,CASSFYPPRPGAGNTIYF,TGTGCCAGCAGTTTCTACCCCCCTAGGCCCGGAGCCGGAAACACCATATATTTT
TRBV14,-,TRBJ2-1,-,CASSQIRGEQFF,TGTGCCAGCAGCCAAATCAGGGGTGAGCAGTTCTTC
TRBV30,-,TRBJ1-6,-,CAWTTAGLPGVSPLHF,TGTGCCTGGACCACAGCAGGGCTGCCAGGGGTTTCACCCCTCCACTTT
TRBV14,-,TRBJ2-3,-,CASSLSAAPFTDTQYF,TGTGCCAGCAGCCTGAGTGCGGCTCCATTCACAGATACGCAGTATTTT
TRBV28,-,TRBJ1-2,-,CASSLPERNGYTF,TGTGCCAGCAGTTTACCAGAAAGAAATGGCTACACCTTC
TRBV5-5,-,TRBJ1-6,TRBD1,CASSFSGTGWSPLHF,TGTGCCAGCAGCTTCTCTGGGACAGGGTGGTCACCCCTCCACTTT
TRBV3-1/TRBV3-2,-,TRBJ1-4,TRBD1,CASSIRTGGREKLFF,TGTGCCAGCAGCATTCGGACAGGGGGCAGGGAAAAACTGTTTTTT
TRBV15,-,TRBJ2-2,-,CATSRARGFGSGELFF,TGTGCCACCAGCAGAGCAAGGGGGTTTGGGTCCGGGGAGCTGTTTTTT
TRBV11-2,-,TRBJ2-5,-,CASGRGKETQYF,TGTGCCAGCGGGAGGGGGAAAGAGACCCAGTACTTC
TRBV24-1,-,TRBJ1-5,-,CATSDRLYSNQPQHF,TGTGCCACCAGTGACCGCCTATATAGCAATCAGCCCCAGCATTTT
TRBV12-3/TRBV12-4,-,TRBJ1-5,-,CASNSGNPQPQHF,TGTGCCAGCAATTCAGGGAATCCGCAGCCCCAGCATTTT
TRBV4-3,-,TRBJ2-1,TRBD2,CASSREGGSPFF,TGCGCCAGCAGCCGAGAGGGAGGGAGCCCGTTCTTC
TRBV24-1,-,TRBJ1-5,-,CATSDYVGQPQHF,TGTGCCACCAGTGATTATGTGGGCCAGCCCCAGCATTTT
TRBV3-1/TRBV3-2,few,TRBJ1-1,TRBD1,CASSNRDRMNTEAFF,TGTGCCAGCAGCAACCGGGACAGGATGAACACTGAAGCTTTCTTT
TRBV28,-,TRBJ2-5,TRBD2,CASNLDLGLGGETQYF,TGTGCCAGCAACCTCGATCTGGGACTAGGAGGAGAGACCCAGTACTTC
TRBV19,-,TRBJ2-7,TRBD1,CASRKDREAYEQYF,TGTGCCAGTAGGAAGGACAGGGAGGCCTACGAGCAGTACTTC
TRBV5-6,-,TRBJ2-7,TRBD2,CASSVGPGLAGGMYF,TGTGCCAGCAGCGTAGGACCGGGACTAGCGGGAGGGATGTACTTC
TRBV5-6,-,TRBJ1-2,TRBD1,CASSLNRGWHYGYTF,TGTGCCAGCAGCTTGAACAGGGGTTGGCACTATGGCTACACCTTC
TRBV7-2,few,TRBJ2-5,-,CASSLEGGTRETQYF,TGTGCCAGCAGCCTCGAGGGCGGGACCCGGGAGACCCAGTACTTC
TRBV3-1/TRBV3-2,-,TRBJ2-1,-,CASSQQLGSEEQFF,TGTGCCAGCAGCCAACAGTTGGGGAGTGAGGAGCAGTTCTTC
TRBV30,-,TRBJ1-1,TRBD1,CAWRGDRTFTEAFF,TGTGCCTGGAGAGGGGACAGAACTTTCACTGAAGCTTTCTTT
TRBV19,once,TRBJ1-3,TRBD1,CASTDTGAASGNTIYF,TGTGCCAGTACGGATACAGGGGCTGCCTCTGGAAACACCATATATTTT
TRBV7-2,-,TRBJ2-7,-,CASSLGGNPYEQYF,TGTGCCAGCAGCTTAGGCGGGAACCCATACGAGCAGTACTTC